The T cell receptor beta chain described here comes from a study of T cell responses to AZD1222 COVID-19 vaccine. As concerns this clone: Antigen: not known.

Findings and limits, study-wide: Spike-specific TCRs gained breadth and depth after people received two AZD1222 doses. Only after the peak T cell response were repertoires sampled. Most donors were white British and more were female, and clonal diversity was possibly underestimated.

Produced via immunoSEQ multiplex PCR; TCRdb's table is partial and in-frame only. The sample includes roughly 120,000 clones, about nine tenths of them seen just once. Looked up from germline, CDR1 is MGHDK and CDR2 is SYGVNS. CDR3 length equals 15 residues. With 2 bases removed from V and 3 bases from J, the gap between germline ends came to 10 bases. The clonotype originates from an adult in good health. V gene TRBV25-1 combines with J gene TRBJ1-4; the D gene is possibly TRBD1 (5 bases). Material: peripheral blood, obtained on day 0 of AZD1222 vaccination. The CDR3 DNA reads TGTGCCAGCAGTGAAGTCGGGGCGGCTAATGAAAAACTGTTTTTT. This encodes CASSEVGAANEKLFF.